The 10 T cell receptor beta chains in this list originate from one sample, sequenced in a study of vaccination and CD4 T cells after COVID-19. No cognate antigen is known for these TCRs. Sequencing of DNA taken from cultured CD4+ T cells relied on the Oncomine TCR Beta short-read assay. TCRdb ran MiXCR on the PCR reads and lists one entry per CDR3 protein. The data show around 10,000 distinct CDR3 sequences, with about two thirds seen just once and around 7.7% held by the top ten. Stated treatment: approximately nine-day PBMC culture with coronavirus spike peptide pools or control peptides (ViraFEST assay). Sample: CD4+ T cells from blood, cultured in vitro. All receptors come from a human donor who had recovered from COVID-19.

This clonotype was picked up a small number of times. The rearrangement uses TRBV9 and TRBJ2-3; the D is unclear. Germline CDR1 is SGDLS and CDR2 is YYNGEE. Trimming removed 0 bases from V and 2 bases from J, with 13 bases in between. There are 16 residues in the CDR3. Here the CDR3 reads CASSVGLGIPTDTQYF. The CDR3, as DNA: TGTGCCAGCAGCGTAGGGCTGGGCATCCCCACAGATACGCAGTATTTT.

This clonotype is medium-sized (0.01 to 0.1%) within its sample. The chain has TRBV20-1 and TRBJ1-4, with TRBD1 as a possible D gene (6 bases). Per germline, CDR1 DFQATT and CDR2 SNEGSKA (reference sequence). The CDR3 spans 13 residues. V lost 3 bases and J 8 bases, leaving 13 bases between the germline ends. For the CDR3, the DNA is TGCAGTGCTAGGGGGGGGGCTGGGGAAAAACTGTTTTTT. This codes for CSARGGAGEKLFF.

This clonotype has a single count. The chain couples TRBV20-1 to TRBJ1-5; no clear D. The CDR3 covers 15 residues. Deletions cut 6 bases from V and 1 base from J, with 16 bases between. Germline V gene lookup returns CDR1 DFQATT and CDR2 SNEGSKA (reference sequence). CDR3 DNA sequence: TGCAGTGCGGGGAATCCTGCGGGAAGCAATCAGCCCCAGCATTTT. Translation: CSAGNPAGSNQPQHF.

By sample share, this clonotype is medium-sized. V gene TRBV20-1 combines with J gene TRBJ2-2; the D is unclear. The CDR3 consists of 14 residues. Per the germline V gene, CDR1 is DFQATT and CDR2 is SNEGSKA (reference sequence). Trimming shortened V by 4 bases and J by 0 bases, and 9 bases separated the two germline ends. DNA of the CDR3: TGCAGTGCTACCACCTCCTCGAACACCGGGGAGCTGTTTTTT. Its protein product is CSATTSSNTGELFF.

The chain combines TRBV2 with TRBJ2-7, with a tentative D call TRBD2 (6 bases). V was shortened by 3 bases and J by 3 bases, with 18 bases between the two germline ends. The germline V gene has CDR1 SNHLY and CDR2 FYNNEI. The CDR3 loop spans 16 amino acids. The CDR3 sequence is CASSDRDSAFLYEQYF. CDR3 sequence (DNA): TGTGCCAGCAGTGATCGGGACTCGGCGTTTCTCTACGAGCAGTACTTC. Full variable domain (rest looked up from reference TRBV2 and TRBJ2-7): EPEVTQTPSHQVTQMGQEVILRCVPISNHLYFYWYRQILGQKVEFLVSFYNNEISEKSEIFDDQFSVERPDGSNFTLKIRSTKLEDSAMYFCASSDRDSAFLYEQYFGPGTRLTVT.

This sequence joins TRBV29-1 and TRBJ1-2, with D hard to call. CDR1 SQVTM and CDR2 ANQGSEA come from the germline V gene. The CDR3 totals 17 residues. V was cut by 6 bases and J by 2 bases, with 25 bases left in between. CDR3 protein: CSVQPSITPQTNYGYTF. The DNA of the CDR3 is TGCAGCGTCCAACCTAGTATAACCCCCCAGACAAACTATGGCTACACCTTC.

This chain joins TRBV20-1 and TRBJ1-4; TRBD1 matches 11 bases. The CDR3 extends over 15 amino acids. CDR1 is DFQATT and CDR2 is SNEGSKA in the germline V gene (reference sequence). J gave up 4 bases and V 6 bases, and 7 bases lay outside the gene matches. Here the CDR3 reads CSAPDRGRSNEKLFF. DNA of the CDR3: TGCAGTGCCCCGGACAGGGGGCGAAGTAATGAAAAACTGTTTTTT.

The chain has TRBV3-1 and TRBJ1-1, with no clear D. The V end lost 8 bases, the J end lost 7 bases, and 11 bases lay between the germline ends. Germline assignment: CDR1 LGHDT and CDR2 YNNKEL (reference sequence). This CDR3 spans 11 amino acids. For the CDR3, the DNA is TGTGCCAGCCGCGGTGGGATTGAAGCTTTCTTT. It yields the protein CASRGGIEAFF.

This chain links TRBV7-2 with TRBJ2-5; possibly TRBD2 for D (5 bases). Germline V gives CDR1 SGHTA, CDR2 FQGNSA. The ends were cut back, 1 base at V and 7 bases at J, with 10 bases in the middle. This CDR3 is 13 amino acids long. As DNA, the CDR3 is TGTGCCAGCAGCTTAGGAGGGCCGGGGACCCAGTACTTC. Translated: CASSLGGPGTQYF.

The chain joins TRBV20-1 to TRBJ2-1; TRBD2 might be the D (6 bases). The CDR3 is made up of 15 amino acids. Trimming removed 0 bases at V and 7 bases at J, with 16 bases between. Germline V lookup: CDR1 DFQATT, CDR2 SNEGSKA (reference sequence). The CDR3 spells CSARDTKGRGNEQFF. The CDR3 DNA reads TGCAGTGCTAGAGATACAAAGGGGCGGGGAAATGAGCAGTTCTTC.